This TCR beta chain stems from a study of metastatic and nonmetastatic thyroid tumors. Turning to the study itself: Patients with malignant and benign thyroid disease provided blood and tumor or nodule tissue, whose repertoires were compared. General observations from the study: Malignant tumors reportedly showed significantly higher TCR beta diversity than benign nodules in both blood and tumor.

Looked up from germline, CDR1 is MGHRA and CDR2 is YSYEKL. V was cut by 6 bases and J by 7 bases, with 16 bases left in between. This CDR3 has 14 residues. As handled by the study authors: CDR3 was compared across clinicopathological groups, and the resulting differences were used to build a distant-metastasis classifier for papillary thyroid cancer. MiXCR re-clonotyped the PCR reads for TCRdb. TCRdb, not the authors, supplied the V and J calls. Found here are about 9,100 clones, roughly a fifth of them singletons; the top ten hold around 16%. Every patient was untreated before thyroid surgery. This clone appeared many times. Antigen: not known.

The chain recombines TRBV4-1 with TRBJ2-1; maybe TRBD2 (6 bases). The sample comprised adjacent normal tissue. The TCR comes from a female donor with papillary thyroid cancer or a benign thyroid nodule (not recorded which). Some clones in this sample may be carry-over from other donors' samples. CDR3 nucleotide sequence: TGCGCCAGCAGTAGGGTTGGGGAGGTAAATGAGCAGTTCTTC. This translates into CASSRVGEVNEQFF.